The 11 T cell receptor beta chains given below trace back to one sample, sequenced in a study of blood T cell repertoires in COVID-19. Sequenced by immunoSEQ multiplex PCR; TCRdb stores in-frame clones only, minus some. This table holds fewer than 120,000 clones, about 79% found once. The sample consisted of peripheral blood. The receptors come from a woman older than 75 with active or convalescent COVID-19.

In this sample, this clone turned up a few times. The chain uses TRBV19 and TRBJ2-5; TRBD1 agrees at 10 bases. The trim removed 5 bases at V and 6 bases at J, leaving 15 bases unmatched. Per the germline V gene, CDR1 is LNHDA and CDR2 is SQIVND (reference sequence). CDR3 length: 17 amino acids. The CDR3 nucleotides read TGTGCCAGTAGTCCAATACCGGGACAGGGGCTAGTGAAGACCCAGTACTTC. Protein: CASSPIPGQGLVKTQYF.

The chain's CDR3 is CASSFLDRVNTEAFF. In DNA form, the CDR3 reads TGTGCCAGCAGCTTTCTCGACAGGGTGAACACTGAAGCTTTCTTT. The chain carries TRBV7-9 and TRBJ1-1; the match to TRBD1 covers 7 bases. Unmatched junction bases numbered 4, after V lost 3 bases and J lost 0 bases. Germline V gene sequence: CDR1 SEHNR, CDR2 FQNEAQ (reference sequence). The CDR3 totals 15 residues.

The DNA for the CDR3 is TGTGCCAGCAGCGCCCGTGGGGGGTTTGGCACAGATACGCAGTATTTT. This gives the protein CASSARGGFGTDTQYF. The chain links TRBV9 to TRBJ2-3; D perhaps matches TRBD2 (6 bases). CDR1 and CDR2 from the germline V gene are SGDLS and YYNGEE. The CDR3 runs to 16 residues. The ends were cut back, 3 bases at V and 1 base at J, with 15 bases in the middle.

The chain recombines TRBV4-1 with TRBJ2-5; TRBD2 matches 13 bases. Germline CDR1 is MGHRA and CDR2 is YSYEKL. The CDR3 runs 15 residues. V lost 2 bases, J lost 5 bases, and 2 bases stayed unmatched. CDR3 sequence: CASSQTSGRGETQYF. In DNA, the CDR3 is TGCGCCAGCAGCCAAACTAGCGGGAGGGGGGAGACCCAGTACTTC.

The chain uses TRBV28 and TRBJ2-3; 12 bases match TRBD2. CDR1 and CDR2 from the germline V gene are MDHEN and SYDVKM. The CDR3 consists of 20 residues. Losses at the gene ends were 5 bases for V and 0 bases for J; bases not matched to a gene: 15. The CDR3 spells CASSQGLAGYRPSSTDTQYF. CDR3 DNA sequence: TGTGCCAGCAGTCAAGGACTAGCGGGATACCGACCCTCTAGCACAGATACGCAGTATTTT.

The CDR3 loop reads CASSFREAGDNEQFF. The CDR3 region has the DNA TGTGCCAGCAGCTTCAGGGAAGCGGGTGACAATGAGCAGTTCTTC. The chain carries TRBV7-9 and TRBJ2-1, with TRBD2 as a possible D gene (6 bases). There are 15 residues in the CDR3. Trimming shortened V by 3 bases and J by 5 bases, and 14 bases separated the two germline ends. CDR1 and CDR2 (germline): SEHNR, FQNEAQ (reference sequence).

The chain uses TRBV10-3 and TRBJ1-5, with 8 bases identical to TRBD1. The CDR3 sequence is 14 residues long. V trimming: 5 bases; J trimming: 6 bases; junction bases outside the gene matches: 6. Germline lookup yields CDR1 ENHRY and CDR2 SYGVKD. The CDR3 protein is CAISKSDRAQPQHF. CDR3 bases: TGTGCCATCAGTAAATCGGACAGGGCTCAGCCCCAGCATTTT.

This CDR3 is CASSLVSNTDTQYF. CDR3 nucleotides: TGTGCCAGCAGCTTAGTGTCTAACACAGATACGCAGTATTTT. J is TRBJ2-3 and V is TRBV7-2; D remains ambiguous. Germline CDR1 and CDR2: SGHTA and FQGNSA. CDR3 length equals 14 residues. V was pared by 1 base and J by 2 bases, with 7 bases between.

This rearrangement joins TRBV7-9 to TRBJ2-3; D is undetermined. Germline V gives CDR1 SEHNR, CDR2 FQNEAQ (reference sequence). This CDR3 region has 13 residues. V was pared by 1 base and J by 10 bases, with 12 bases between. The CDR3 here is CASSLVEQTSQYF. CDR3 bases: TGTGCCAGCAGCTTAGTAGAGCAAACCTCGCAGTATTTT.

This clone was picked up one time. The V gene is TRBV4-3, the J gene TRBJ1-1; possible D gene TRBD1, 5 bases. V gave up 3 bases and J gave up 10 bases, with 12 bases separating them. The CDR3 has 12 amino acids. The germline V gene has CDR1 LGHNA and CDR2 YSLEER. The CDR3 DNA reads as TGCGCCAGCAGCCATGGGGGGGGAGCAGCTTTCTTT. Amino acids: CASSHGGGAAFF.

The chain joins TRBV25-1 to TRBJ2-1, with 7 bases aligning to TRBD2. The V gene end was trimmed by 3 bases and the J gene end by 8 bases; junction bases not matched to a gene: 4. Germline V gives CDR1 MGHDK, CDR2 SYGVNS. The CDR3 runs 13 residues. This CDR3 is CASSEAGDYEQFF. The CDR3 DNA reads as TGTGCCAGCAGTGAGGCGGGAGACTATGAGCAGTTCTTC.